These 23 T cell receptor beta chains share one sample of origin, sequenced in a study of Graves' ophthalmopathy and Graves' hyperthyroidism. Amplified TCR beta CDR3 regions were obtained using RNA transcripts as template. RT-PCR with HTBI primers came first, then second-round multiplex PCR. Using its own MiXCR run on the multiplex PCR reads, TCRdb lists one record per CDR3 protein. Of roughly 700,000 distinct CDR3 sequences in the sample, roughly two fifths are singletons; the top ten hold 44%. Sequencing input: peripheral blood. These receptor sequences come from an adult man with Graves' ophthalmopathy.

With regard to this clonotype: A much larger clone lies one base from this, so it may be a read error. CDR3 sequence reads: CVSSERDGSNYGYTF. The CDR3 DNA reads TGTGTCAGTAGTGAACGGGACGGATCTAACTATGGCTACACCTTC. The J gene is TRBJ1-2, the V gene TRBV19; a weak D match, TRBD1 (5 bases). CDR3 length equals 15 residues. Germline V CDR1 and CDR2: LNHDA, SQIVND (reference sequence).

This clonotype was counted at least ten times. The chain combines TRBV29-1 with TRBJ2-7, with unresolved D. Germline loops: CDR1 SQVTM, CDR2 ANQGSEA. The CDR3 runs to 13 residues. V dropped 4 bases and J dropped 0 bases, with 10 bases sitting between them. The CDR3, as DNA: TGCAGCGTTGTGGATTTCAACTCCTACGAGCAGTACTTC. This codes for CSVVDFNSYEQYF.

The rearrangement joins TRBV7-2 to TRBJ1-2; 9 nucleotides match TRBD1. The germline CDR1 and CDR2 sequences are SGHTA and FQGNSA. CDR3 length equals 15 residues. Losses at the gene ends were 5 bases for V and 8 bases for J; bases not matched to a gene: 12. CDR3 coding DNA: TGTGCCAGCAGCGAAGGGACAGGGACCTTTAGCGGCTACACCTTC. Translated, it gives CASSEGTGTFSGYTF. The entire variable domain, with the rest obtained from reference TRBV7-2 and TRBJ1-2, is as follows: GAGVSQSPSNKVTEKGKDVELRCDPISGHTALYWYRQSLGQGLEFLIYFQGNSAPDKSGLPSDRFSAERTGGSVSTLTIQRTQQEDSAVYLCASSEGTGTFSGYTFGSGTRLTVV.

The chain is built from TRBV20-1 and TRBJ1-2; D is perhaps TRBD1 (5 bases). In germline, CDR1 is DFQATT, CDR2 SNEGSKA (reference sequence). V shed 6 bases and J shed 3 bases, with 17 bases lying between them. The CDR3 length is 14 residues. The CDR3 sequence: CSARWDLDDYGYTF. The CDR3 DNA reads as TGCAGTGCGAGGTGGGACTTGGACGACTATGGCTACACCTTC.

The genes are TRBV25-1 and TRBJ2-6, with a weak D call TRBD1 (6 bases). Germline values: CDR1 MGHDK, CDR2 SYGVNS. V was shortened by 4 bases and J by 1 base, with 14 bases between the two germline ends. This CDR3 is 17 amino acids long. The CDR3, as DNA: TGTGCCAGCAGTGCTAGAGACGGACAGTCTGGGGCCAACGTCCTGACTTTC. It is translated as CASSARDGQSGANVLTF.

Only a few counts were recorded for this clonotype. The chain links TRBV19 to TRBJ1-2; D gene unclear. Trimming pared 6 bases from V and 0 bases from J, leaving 11 bases between. CDR3 length: 14 amino acids. Germline V CDR1 and CDR2: LNHDA, SQIVND (reference sequence). Here the CDR3 DNA reads TGTGCCAGTAGCTACCGATCAGCTAACTATGGCTACACCTTC. This codes for CASSYRSANYGYTF.

This chain joins TRBV29-1 and TRBJ2-5, with 8 positions matching TRBD2. Germline V gives CDR1 SQVTM, CDR2 ANQGSEA. The CDR3 extends over 14 amino acids. V lost 7 bases to trimming and J lost 3 bases; unmatched junction nucleotides: 10. Written as DNA, the CDR3 is TGCAGCGCCTTCGGGGGGGCCGGGGAAGAGACCCAGTACTTC. Its translation: CSAFGGAGEETQYF.

J is TRBJ1-6 and V is TRBV12-3 or TRBV12-4, with 8 bases fitting TRBD1. Losses at the gene ends were 5 bases for V and 7 bases for J; bases not matched to a gene: 16. This CDR3 contains 18 residues. In DNA, the CDR3 is TGTGCCAGCAGTACCAGGACAGGGACCGAAGATAAGAATTCACCCCTCCACTTT. It specifies CASSTRTGTEDKNSPLHF.

The rearrangement links TRBV10-3 to TRBJ1-2; D is unresolved. In germline, CDR1 is ENHRY, CDR2 SYGVKD. This CDR3 is 14 amino acids long. Trimming stripped 0 bases from V and 3 bases from J, with 8 bases between. CDR3 protein: CAISESWADYGYTF. CDR3 in DNA: TGTGCCATCAGTGAGTCGTGGGCTGACTATGGCTACACCTTC.

The rearrangement joins TRBV14 to TRBJ2-2; D possibly corresponds to TRBD1 (5 bases). The CDR3 is 16 amino acids. The germline V gene has CDR1 SGHDN and CDR2 FVKESK. V lost 3 bases, J lost 2 bases, and 13 bases lay in between. CDR3 DNA sequence: TGTGCCAGCAGCCACCGACAGAGCCAAAACACCGGGGAGCTGTTTTTT. This codes for CASSHRQSQNTGELFF.

V is TRBV29-1 and J is TRBJ1-1; D not certain. The CDR3 is 12 amino acids. The germline gives CDR1 SQVTM, CDR2 ANQGSEA. Trimming left V 6 bases short and J 3 bases short, with 11 bases between. The CDR3 DNA reads TGCAGCGTGACCGATGGGGACACTGAAGCTTTCTTT. Translating gives CSVTDGDTEAFF.

The rearrangement links TRBV10-1 to TRBJ2-5, with D perhaps assigned TRBD1 or TRBD2 (6 bases each). V shed 0 bases and J shed 3 bases, with 8 bases lying between them. Germline V lookup: CDR1 WNHNN, CDR2 SYGVQD (reference sequence). The CDR3 is 14 residues long. The CDR3 region is CASSESRGEETQYF. The CDR3 region has the DNA TGCGCCAGCAGTGAGTCGAGGGGGGAAGAGACCCAGTACTTC.

The sample holds a few counts of this clonotype. The chain joins TRBV20-1 to TRBJ1-2; 8 bases map to TRBD1. The germline V gene has CDR1 DFQATT and CDR2 SNEGSKA (reference sequence). This CDR3 is 14 amino acids long. V was clipped by 1 base and J by 7 bases; unmatched bases: 8. CDR3 bases: TGCAGTGCTAGAGTTCTTCAGACAGGGGTTGGCTACACCTTC. Translation: CSARVLQTGVGYTF.

This clonotype appeared a few times. The V and J genes are TRBV9 and TRBJ1-5; TRBD1 aligns across 7 bases. Germline V gives CDR1 SGDLS, CDR2 YYNGEE. The V and J ends lost 4 bases and 6 bases, in that order; junction bases with no gene match: 10. The CDR3 sequence is 15 residues long. The CDR3 nucleotides read TGTGCCAGCAGCCAAGATACGGGGGACAGTCAGCCCCAGCATTTT. This codes for CASSQDTGDSQPQHF.

The count of this clonotype is one. At one of its ends the junction is not consistent with the germline gene, which may arise from a read error. The J gene is TRBJ2-7, the V gene TRBV11-2; D ambiguous. Germline lookup yields CDR1 SGHAT and CDR2 FQNNGV. The CDR3 loop spans 12 amino acids. CDR3 nucleotides: TGTGCCAGCGGCTTAACCACCTACGAGCAGTACTTC. This encodes CASGLTTYEQYF.

This clonotype was seen a few times. CDR3 loop: CASQQTGNSPLHF. CDR3 sequence (DNA): TGTGCCAGCCAACAGACGGGGAATTCACCCCTCCACTTT. J is TRBJ1-6 and V is TRBV3-1, with unresolved D. V was clipped by 8 bases and J by 7 bases, with 12 bases between them. The CDR3 length is 13 residues. Per germline, CDR1 LGHDT and CDR2 YNNKEL (reference sequence).

The chain carries TRBV7-2 and TRBJ2-6, with D possibly TRBD1 on 7 matching bases. The V and J ends lost 2 bases and 3 bases respectively, with 14 bases between them. Germline V gene sequence: CDR1 SGHTA, CDR2 FQGNSA. This CDR3 region has 17 residues. CDR3 DNA sequence: TGTGCCAGCAGCTTAAGCAGGGGGGCGCATGGGGCCAACGTCCTGACTTTC. It codes for CASSLSRGAHGANVLTF.

This clonotype was observed at least ten times. The chain recombines TRBV19 with TRBJ1-2; 8 nucleotides match TRBD1. CDR3 size: 13 residues. The V and J ends lost 5 bases and 8 bases, in that order; junction bases with no gene match: 7. Per germline, CDR1 LNHDA and CDR2 SQIVND (reference sequence). CDR3 region: CASSLDDRGGYTF. CDR3 coding DNA: TGTGCCAGTAGTCTCGACGACAGGGGAGGCTACACCTTC. Together with reference TRBV19 and TRBJ1-2, the CDR3 gives the full variable domain: DGGITQSPKYLFRKEGQNVTLSCEQNLNHDAMYWYRQDPGQGLRLIYYSQIVNDFQKGDIAEGYSVSREKKESFPLTVTSAQKNPTAFYLCASSLDDRGGYTFGSGTRLTVV.

This chain joins TRBV7-2 and TRBJ2-5; 8 bases line up with TRBD1. The germline V gene encodes CDR1 SGHTA and CDR2 FQGNSA. V was pared by 2 bases and J by 5 bases, with 4 bases of the junction left unmatched. The CDR3 totals 14 residues. CDR3 nucleotides: TGTGCCAGCAGCTTAAACAGGGGGAGGGAGACCCAGTACTTC. Translated: CASSLNRGRETQYF.

This clonotype was counted only a few times. CDR3 protein: CASSLVRGRNEAFF. The CDR3 DNA follows: TGTGCCAGCAGCTTAGTTCGGGGACGGAATGAAGCTTTCTTT. The gene calls are TRBV11-2 and TRBJ1-1; D is perhaps TRBD1 (5 bases). The CDR3 contains 14 residues. V was clipped by 1 base and J by 7 bases, with 13 bases between them. Germline V gives CDR1 SGHAT, CDR2 FQNNGV.

This clonotype was found a few times. In nucleotides, the CDR3 is TGCAGTGTAAGGGACCCCCCTGAAGCTTTCTTT. Its protein is CSVRDPPEAFF. V usage is TRBV20-1 and J usage is TRBJ1-1; a weak D match, TRBD1 (5 bases). CDR1 and CDR2 from the germline V gene are DFQATT and SNEGSKA (reference sequence). The CDR3 is 11 residues long. Trimming removed 7 bases at V and 6 bases at J, with 12 bases between.

This sequence joins TRBV25-1 and TRBJ2-2; TRBD1 or TRBD2 may be the D gene (7 bases each). Germline lookup yields CDR1 MGHDK and CDR2 SYGVNS. Trimming shortened V by 7 bases and J by 5 bases, and 17 bases separated the two germline ends. The CDR3 sequence is 15 residues long. DNA for the CDR3: TGTGCCAGCAACAGCGGGACAGAAATAACCGGGGAGCTGTTTTTT. The encoded protein is CASNSGTEITGELFF.

The rearrangement uses TRBV20-1 and TRBJ1-1, with D hard to call. The CDR3 has 10 amino acids. CDR1 is DFQATT, CDR2 SNEGSKA, per germline (reference sequence). The DNA of the CDR3 is TGCTGTGGGTTGAACACTGAAGCTTTCTTT. Translating gives CCGLNTEAFF.